The 20 T cell receptor beta chains presented below share a single source sample, sequenced in a study of CD8+CD57+ T cells in acquired aplastic anemia. Investigators profiled TCR beta VDJ and CDR3 from genomic DNA template. TCRdb processed the reads anew with MiXCR; each CDR3 protein has one entry. The table shows some 45,000 distinct CDR3 sequences, with roughly 65% occurring only once. Sequenced: sorted CD4+, CD8+, or CD8+CD57+ T cells (not recorded which) from PBMCs. The receptors stem from a human donor in good health, serving as a control.

V usage is TRBV29-1 and J usage is TRBJ2-3, with TRBD1 as a possible D gene (5 bases). The CDR3 runs to 14 residues. Germline CDR1 reads SQVTM; CDR2 reads ANQGSEA. V shed 6 bases and J shed 6 bases, with 19 bases lying between them. The CDR3 loop is CSVDRPQGTDTQYF. DNA of the CDR3: TGCAGCGTGGACCGACCCCAGGGAACGGATACGCAGTATTTT.

This clonotype was recorded at least ten times. J is TRBJ2-3 and V is TRBV7-3, with 10 bases matching TRBD2. The CDR3 loop spans 17 amino acids. CDR1 and CDR2 from the germline V gene are SGHTA and FQGTGA. Losses at the gene ends were 1 base for V and 4 bases for J; bases not matched to a gene: 8. The CDR3: CASSLRLAGPIPDTQYF. CDR3 sequence (DNA): TGTGCCAGCAGCTTAAGACTAGCGGGCCCCATACCAGATACGCAGTATTTT.

This chain uses TRBV6-1 with TRBJ1-5; 7 bases fit TRBD1. Germline V gene lookup returns CDR1 MNHNS and CDR2 SASEGT. The J segment lost 2 bases and the V segment lost 10 bases, leaving 8 bases of the junction unmatched. This CDR3 has 14 residues. The DNA for the CDR3 is TGTGCCATCAGCCCTGGACAGGGCAATCAGCCCCAGCATTTT. Translation: CAISPGQGNQPQHF.

In its sample, this clonotype was seen once. The J gene is TRBJ2-2, the V gene TRBV2; either TRBD1 or TRBD2 may fit D (5 bases each). V was pared by 5 bases and J by 6 bases, with 16 bases between. Germline CDR1 and CDR2: SNHLY and FYNNEI. This CDR3 is built from 15 residues. The CDR3 is CASSSALMGAGELFF. CDR3 bases: TGTGCCAGCAGTTCTGCCTTGATGGGGGCCGGGGAGCTGTTTTTT.

This clonotype was seen at least ten times. This chain uses TRBV9 with TRBJ2-7; TRBD2 matches 8 bases. This CDR3 has 14 residues. CDR1 is SGDLS and CDR2 is YYNGEE in the germline V gene. Losses at the gene ends were 2 bases for V and 3 bases for J; bases not matched to a gene: 4. CDR3 nucleotides: TGTGCCAGCAGCGTGTCGGGACTAGTCTACGAGCAGTACTTC. It translates to CASSVSGLVYEQYF.

The V and J genes are TRBV11-1 and TRBJ1-2; D uncertain. The CDR3 consists of 16 residues. V dropped 1 base and J dropped 4 bases, with 16 bases sitting between them. Looked up from germline, CDR1 is SGHAT and CDR2 is FQDESV (reference sequence). CDR3 in DNA: TGTGCCAGCAGCTTAGTACCCTCCGCGCAATTCTATGGCTACACCTTC. The encoded protein is CASSLVPSAQFYGYTF.

This chain connects TRBV4-3 to TRBJ2-2; no reliable D call. Trimming pared 0 bases from V and 8 bases from J, leaving 13 bases between. This CDR3 region has 15 residues. Germline CDR1 LGHNA, CDR2 YSLEER. The CDR3 nucleotides read TGCGCCAGCAGCCAAGAGCGAGGTGCGGTGGGGGAGCTGTTTTTT. Protein product: CASSQERGAVGELFF.

This clonotype has only one observation. V usage is TRBV20-1 and J usage is TRBJ2-1; D remains unclear. Between the trimmed V and J ends, which lost 0 bases and 3 bases, there was a span of 18 bases. Germline V gene data show CDR1 as DFQATT and CDR2 as SNEGSKA (reference sequence). This CDR3 spans 17 amino acids. The CDR3 reads CSARDRRNPSDYNEQFF. CDR3 DNA: TGCAGTGCTAGAGACCGACGAAACCCTTCAGACTACAATGAGCAGTTCTTC.

V and J are TRBV4-2 and TRBJ1-6; D call uncertain. Trimming took 4 bases from V and 4 from J, leaving 8 bases between them. CDR3 length equals 14 residues. Germline V gene lookup returns CDR1 LGHNA and CDR2 YNFKEQ. The CDR3 region is CASSLGIYNSPLHF. Written as DNA, the CDR3 is TGTGCCAGCAGCCTTGGGATTTATAATTCACCCCTCCACTTT.

This clonotype was seen many times. The V and J genes are TRBV11-2 and TRBJ1-2; 9 positions match TRBD1. The length of the CDR3 is 19 residues. V trimming: 4 bases; J trimming: 4 bases; junction bases outside the gene matches: 19. The germline V gene has CDR1 SGHAT and CDR2 FQNNGV. The CDR3 nucleotides read TGTGCCAGCAGCTATACTCGACAGGGGGGCCTCACTCGTCTCTATGGCTACACCTTC. This encodes CASSYTRQGGLTRLYGYTF.

This clonotype was observed once. V is TRBV20-1 and J is TRBJ2-7, with a weak D call TRBD2 (5 bases). This CDR3 region has 12 residues. The germline CDR1 and CDR2 sequences are DFQATT and SNEGSKA (reference sequence). Trimming shortened V by 2 bases and J by 7 bases, and 12 bases separated the two germline ends. CDR3 protein: CSARWTVGEQYF. CDR3 nucleotide sequence: TGCAGTGCTAGATGGACTGTGGGGGAGCAGTACTTC.

This chain uses TRBV29-1 with TRBJ2-5, with 7 bases matching TRBD1. Germline CDR1 reads SQVTM; CDR2 reads ANQGSEA. This CDR3 region has 12 residues. J gave up 2 bases and V 7 bases, and 4 bases lay outside the gene matches. In nucleotides, the CDR3 is TGCAGCGGGAAGACAGGGCAAGAGACCCAGTACTTC. Its translation: CSGKTGQETQYF.

Note on this clonotype: Because it lacks the conserved phenylalanine or tryptophan at the end, this CDR3 is likely a read error. The chain joins TRBV10-2 to TRBJ1-5; weak D call: TRBD1 (5 bases). Trimming took off 7 bases at V and 3 bases at J, with 10 bases between the two ends. Per the germline V gene, CDR1 is WSHSY and CDR2 is SAAADI. The length of the CDR3 is 13 residues. Written as DNA, the CDR3 is TGCGCCAGCACGGCAGGGTCCAATCAGCCCCAGCATTCT. Encoded protein: CASTAGSNQPQHS.

This clonotype has more than one count but fewer than ten. The V call is TRBV20-1, the J call TRBJ2-7, with 7 bases lining up with TRBD2. The CDR3 contains 13 residues. The germline CDR1 and CDR2 sequences are DFQATT and SNEGSKA (reference sequence). Trimming took 3 bases from V and 1 from J; bases not matched to a gene: 3. This chain's CDR3 is CSARGGASYEQYF. DNA of the CDR3: TGCAGTGCTAGGGGAGGGGCGTCCTACGAGCAGTACTTC.

V and J are TRBV11-2 and TRBJ1-5, with D maybe TRBD1 (6 bases). V lost 1 base to trimming and J lost 1 base, with 11 bases between them. This CDR3 is built from 16 residues. Looked up from germline, CDR1 is SGHAT and CDR2 is FQNNGV. CDR3 protein: CASSLGRTVSNQPQHF. The CDR3 DNA reads TGTGCCAGCAGCTTAGGCCGGACAGTGAGCAATCAGCCCCAGCATTTT.

This clonotype came up once. V gene TRBV7-2 combines with J gene TRBJ2-6; D possibly corresponds to TRBD2 (5 bases). CDR3 length: 17 residues. V lost 5 bases, J lost 4 bases, and 18 bases lay in between. The germline gives CDR1 SGHTA, CDR2 FQGNSA. The CDR3 spells CASSPRLRWEGANVLTF. The CDR3 DNA sequence: TGTGCCAGCAGCCCACGGTTAAGGTGGGAGGGGGCCAACGTCCTGACTTTC.

This clonotype appeared many times. The chain is built from TRBV4-3 and TRBJ2-1; D might be TRBD2 (5 bases). V was shortened by 1 base and J by 0 bases, with 10 bases between the two germline ends. Looked up from germline, CDR1 is LGHNA and CDR2 is YSLEER. This CDR3 region has 16 residues. The DNA for the CDR3 is TGCGCCAGCAGCCAAGCCGTAGCGAGCTCCTACAATGAGCAGTTCTTC. Translated, it gives CASSQAVASSYNEQFF.

The rearrangement joins TRBV29-1 to TRBJ2-7; 7 nucleotides align to TRBD2. The CDR3 has 12 amino acids. CDR1 and CDR2 from the germline V gene are SQVTM and ANQGSEA. Trimming at V came to 4 bases and at J to 2 bases, leaving 2 bases not matched to a gene. The CDR3, as DNA: TGCAGCGTTGTGAGCGGGACCTACGAGCAGTACTTC. The encoded protein is CSVVSGTYEQYF.

This chain connects TRBV19 to TRBJ1-1, with 9 bases aligning to TRBD1. This CDR3 comprises 14 residues. The trim removed 6 bases at V and 4 bases at J, leaving 6 bases unmatched. Germline assignment: CDR1 LNHDA and CDR2 SQIVND (reference sequence). DNA of the CDR3: TGTGCCAGTAGCCTGACAGGGGGGACCACTGAAGCTTTCTTT. Amino acid sequence: CASSLTGGTTEAFF.

With regard to this clonotype: Germline is not matched at one junction end, which may reflect a read error. The chain joins TRBV19 to TRBJ1-3; D uncertain. The germline V gene encodes CDR1 LNHDA and CDR2 SQIVND (reference sequence). The CDR3 contains 16 residues. CDR3 coding DNA: TGTGCTAGTACCACTGCGACGGGGATGGCTGGAAACACCATATATTTT. This codes for CASTTATGMAGNTIYF.